Below, 20 T cell receptor beta chains from the same sample are listed, as sequenced in a study of CD8 T cells in ankylosing spondylitis. TCRdb reanalysed the 5' RACE reads using MiXCR and keeps one entry per CDR3 protein. The table has some 87,000 distinct CDR3 sequences, about 9% seen once. Sequenced sample: blood, either unsorted or a sorted T cell fraction (not recorded which). Receptors were obtained from a male donor with ankylosing spondylitis or in good health (not recorded which).

This clonotype was seen at least ten times. V and J are TRBV28 and TRBJ2-2, with TRBD1 as a possible D gene (6 bases). The CDR3 runs 15 residues. Trimming removed 8 bases from V and 5 bases from J, with 18 bases in between. CDR1 is MDHEN and CDR2 is SYDVKM in the germline V gene. DNA of the CDR3: TGTGCCAGCCATCTCACAGGGTCGCGGACCGGGGAGCTGTTTTTT. It translates to CASHLTGSRTGELFF.

This clonotype came up a few times. This chain uses TRBV3-1 with TRBJ1-4; D may be TRBD1 (5 bases). CDR1 is LGHDT, CDR2 YNNKEL, per germline (reference sequence). The CDR3 has 14 amino acids. V lost 1 base to trimming and J lost 8 bases, with 11 bases between them. CDR3 in DNA: TGTGCCAGCAGCCAAGTGACGGGGGGGGAAAAACTGTTTTTT. It encodes CASSQVTGGEKLFF.

This clonotype has at least ten counts. The chain links TRBV6-6 to TRBJ2-5, with a possible D match to TRBD1 (6 bases). Germline V gene lookup returns CDR1 MNHNY and CDR2 SVGAGI (reference sequence). Trimming removed 6 bases from V and 10 bases from J, with 15 bases in between. The CDR3 runs to 12 residues. CDR3 coding DNA: TGTGCCAGCAGGTACAGGGATGGGGGCCAGTACTTC. This gives the protein CASRYRDGGQYF.

This clonotype was seen at least ten times. V and J are TRBV12-3 or TRBV12-4 and TRBJ1-5; D not resolved. Trimming pared 3 bases from V and 4 bases from J, leaving 10 bases between. The CDR3 sequence is 14 residues long. For the CDR3, the DNA is TGTGCCAGCAGTTTTTCGTCCGATAATCAGCCCCAGCATTTT. This translates into CASSFSSDNQPQHF.

This clonotype came up many times. V usage is TRBV5-1 and J usage is TRBJ2-7, with 7 bases matching TRBD1. J lost 2 bases, V lost 2 bases, and 4 bases had no gene match. Germline lookup yields CDR1 SGHRS and CDR2 YFSETQ. The CDR3 consists of 14 residues. CDR3 in DNA: TGCGCCAGCAGCTTCGGGACAGTGACCTACGAGCAGTACTTC. It is translated as CASSFGTVTYEQYF. Drawing the rest from reference TRBV5-1 and TRBJ2-7, the complete variable domain is KAGVTQTPRYLIKTRGQQVTLSCSPISGHRSVSWYQQTPGQGLQFLFEYFSETQRNKGNFPGRFSGRQFSNSRSEMNVSTLELGDSALYLCASSFGTVTYEQYFGPGTRLTVT.

This clonotype was detected many times. The chain couples TRBV27 to TRBJ1-1, with a weak D call TRBD1 (5 bases). The V and J ends lost 6 bases and 6 bases respectively, with 11 bases between them. The CDR3 is made up of 12 amino acids. Germline values: CDR1 MNHEY, CDR2 SMNVEV (reference sequence). The CDR3 sequence is CASRTGAAEAFF. CDR3 coding DNA: TGTGCCAGCAGAACAGGCGCGGCTGAAGCTTTCTTT.

This clonotype showed up many times. The V gene is TRBV20-1, the J gene TRBJ2-7; the D gene is possibly TRBD1 (6 bases). The germline V gene has CDR1 DFQATT and CDR2 SNEGSKA (reference sequence). Trimming cost V 0 bases and J 5 bases, with 20 bases left between them. The CDR3 runs 16 residues. The chain's CDR3 is CSARDLLAGTYNEQYF. DNA for the CDR3: TGCAGTGCTAGAGATTTGCTTGCCGGGACATACAACGAGCAGTACTTC.

With respect to this clonotype: Germline is not matched at one junction end, which may reflect a read error. The chain couples TRBV18 to TRBJ2-1, with unresolved D. The CDR3 length is 12 residues. Germline V gives CDR1 KGHSH, CDR2 LQKENI. The CDR3 loop reads CASSPPNNGQFF. CDR3 sequence (DNA): TGTGCCAGCTCACCACCGAACAATGGGCAGTTCTTC.

In its sample, this clonotype was seen many times. The chain links TRBV29-1 to TRBJ2-5; D is undetermined. This CDR3 is 11 amino acids long. V gave up 4 bases and J gave up 0 bases, with 3 bases separating them. Germline assignment: CDR1 SQVTM and CDR2 ANQGSEA. The CDR3 reads CSVGDQETQYF. CDR3 sequence (DNA): TGCAGCGTTGGAGACCAAGAGACCCAGTACTTC.

This clonotype was seen ten or more times. V is TRBV2 and J is TRBJ2-5; 12 bases are shared with TRBD2. CDR1 is SNHLY and CDR2 is FYNNEI in the germline V gene. The CDR3 has 15 amino acids. Trimming removed 7 bases from V and 1 base from J; junction bases left unmatched: 4. The CDR3 sequence: CASKGLAGPQETQYF. The CDR3 DNA is TGTGCCAGCAAGGGACTAGCGGGCCCCCAAGAGACCCAGTACTTC.

The rearrangement uses TRBV11-2 and TRBJ2-1; D unclear. Germline V gene lookup returns CDR1 SGHAT and CDR2 FQNNGV. With 4 bases removed from V and 2 bases from J, the gap between germline ends came to 21 bases. This CDR3 is 18 amino acids long. The CDR3 reads CASSYPSEAQGTYNEQFF. The CDR3 nucleotides are TGTGCCAGCAGCTATCCCTCCGAGGCCCAAGGTACCTACAATGAGCAGTTCTTC.

This clonotype was seen at least ten times. The chain combines TRBV19 with TRBJ1-1; a possible D gene is TRBD1 (5 bases). The V gene's germline CDR1 is LNHDA and CDR2 SQIVND (reference sequence). The germline V and J ends were trimmed by 11 bases and 1 base, with 20 bases remaining between them. This CDR3 spans 15 amino acids. The CDR3 sequence is CASATGGTKNTEAFF. CDR3 sequence (DNA): TGTGCCTCCGCAACGGGGGGGACCAAGAACACTGAAGCTTTCTTT.

This clonotype has at least ten counts. The chain joins TRBV28 to TRBJ1-4; unclear D gene. The CDR3 consists of 15 residues. Germline-derived CDR1 and CDR2 are MDHEN and SYDVKM. Trimming left V 5 bases short and J 0 bases short, with 10 bases between. CDR3 in amino acids: CASSVAWSTNEKLFF. The CDR3 DNA is TGTGCCAGCAGTGTGGCTTGGTCAACTAATGAAAAACTGTTTTTT.

This clonotype showed up just a few times. The chain uses TRBV7-9 and TRBJ2-1; TRBD2 matches at 15 bases. V was pared by 4 bases and J by 9 bases, with 1 base of the junction left unmatched. Per germline, CDR1 SEHNR and CDR2 FQNEAQ (reference sequence). The CDR3 loop spans 14 amino acids. The CDR3 spells CASSSGLAGGEQFF. The CDR3 coding sequence is TGTGCCAGCAGCTCGGGACTAGCGGGGGGTGAGCAGTTCTTC.

At least ten counts were recorded for this clonotype. The V gene is TRBV20-1, the J gene TRBJ1-5; a possible D gene is TRBD1 (6 bases). In germline, CDR1 is DFQATT, CDR2 SNEGSKA (reference sequence). Trimming took off 2 bases at V and 0 bases at J, with 11 bases between the two ends. The CDR3 runs 15 residues. The CDR3 region is CSARKGQNSNQPQHF. CDR3 DNA sequence: TGCAGTGCTAGAAAAGGACAGAATAGCAATCAGCCCCAGCATTTT.

This clonotype showed up just once. The chain carries TRBV2 and TRBJ2-1; D may be TRBD2 (6 bases). This CDR3 has 14 amino acids. V lost 7 bases and J 2 bases, leaving 12 bases between the germline ends. Germline CDR1 SNHLY, CDR2 FYNNEI. Here the CDR3 reads CASNGLPAYNEQFF. CDR3 in DNA: TGTGCCAGCAACGGACTACCTGCCTACAATGAGCAGTTCTTC.

This clonotype was seen a few times. In nucleotides, the CDR3 is TGTGCCAGCAGCGCTGGGGGGGGGGATACGCAGTATTTT. Translated: CASSAGGGDTQYF. J is TRBJ2-3 and V is TRBV13, with 7 bases that match TRBD2. CDR3 length: 13 amino acids. The V gene's germline CDR1 is PRHDT and CDR2 FYEKMQ (reference sequence). Trimming at V came to 5 bases and at J to 6 bases, leaving 5 bases not matched to a gene.

This clonotype was seen ten or more times. The gene calls are TRBV28 and TRBJ1-5; D is undetermined. The CDR3 is 13 residues long. V was cut by 6 bases and J by 2 bases, with 8 bases left in between. CDR1 is MDHEN and CDR2 is SYDVKM in the germline V gene. The CDR3 DNA reads TGTGCCAGCAGCCCCCTTGGCAATCAGCCCCAGCATTTT. Protein: CASSPLGNQPQHF.

This clonotype was counted at least ten times. The chain carries TRBV13 and TRBJ2-3; D is ambiguous. Germline lookup yields CDR1 PRHDT and CDR2 FYEKMQ (reference sequence). V shed 5 bases and J shed 4 bases, with 13 bases lying between them. The CDR3 runs to 14 residues. CDR3 in amino acids: CASSGTSRADTQYF. As DNA, the CDR3 is TGTGCCAGCAGCGGAACCTCTCGGGCAGATACGCAGTATTTT. Based on the CDR3 plus reference TRBV13 and TRBJ2-3, the full variable domain is AAGVIQSPRHLIKEKRETATLKCYPIPRHDTVYWYQQGPGQDPQFLISFYEKMQSDKGSIPDRFSAQQFSDYHSELNMSSLELGDSALYFCASSGTSRADTQYFGPGTRLTVL.

This clonotype was counted a few times. The V and J genes are TRBV7-3 and TRBJ2-2; TRBD2 might be the D (6 bases). The CDR3 sequence is 16 residues long. Trimming removed 3 bases at V and 7 bases at J, with 18 bases between. Germline lookup yields CDR1 SGHTA and CDR2 FQGTGA. CDR3 in DNA: TGTGCCAGCAGCTTCCTGGGGGGATATTCAGGCGGGGAGCTGTTTTTT. Its translation is CASSFLGGYSGGELFF.